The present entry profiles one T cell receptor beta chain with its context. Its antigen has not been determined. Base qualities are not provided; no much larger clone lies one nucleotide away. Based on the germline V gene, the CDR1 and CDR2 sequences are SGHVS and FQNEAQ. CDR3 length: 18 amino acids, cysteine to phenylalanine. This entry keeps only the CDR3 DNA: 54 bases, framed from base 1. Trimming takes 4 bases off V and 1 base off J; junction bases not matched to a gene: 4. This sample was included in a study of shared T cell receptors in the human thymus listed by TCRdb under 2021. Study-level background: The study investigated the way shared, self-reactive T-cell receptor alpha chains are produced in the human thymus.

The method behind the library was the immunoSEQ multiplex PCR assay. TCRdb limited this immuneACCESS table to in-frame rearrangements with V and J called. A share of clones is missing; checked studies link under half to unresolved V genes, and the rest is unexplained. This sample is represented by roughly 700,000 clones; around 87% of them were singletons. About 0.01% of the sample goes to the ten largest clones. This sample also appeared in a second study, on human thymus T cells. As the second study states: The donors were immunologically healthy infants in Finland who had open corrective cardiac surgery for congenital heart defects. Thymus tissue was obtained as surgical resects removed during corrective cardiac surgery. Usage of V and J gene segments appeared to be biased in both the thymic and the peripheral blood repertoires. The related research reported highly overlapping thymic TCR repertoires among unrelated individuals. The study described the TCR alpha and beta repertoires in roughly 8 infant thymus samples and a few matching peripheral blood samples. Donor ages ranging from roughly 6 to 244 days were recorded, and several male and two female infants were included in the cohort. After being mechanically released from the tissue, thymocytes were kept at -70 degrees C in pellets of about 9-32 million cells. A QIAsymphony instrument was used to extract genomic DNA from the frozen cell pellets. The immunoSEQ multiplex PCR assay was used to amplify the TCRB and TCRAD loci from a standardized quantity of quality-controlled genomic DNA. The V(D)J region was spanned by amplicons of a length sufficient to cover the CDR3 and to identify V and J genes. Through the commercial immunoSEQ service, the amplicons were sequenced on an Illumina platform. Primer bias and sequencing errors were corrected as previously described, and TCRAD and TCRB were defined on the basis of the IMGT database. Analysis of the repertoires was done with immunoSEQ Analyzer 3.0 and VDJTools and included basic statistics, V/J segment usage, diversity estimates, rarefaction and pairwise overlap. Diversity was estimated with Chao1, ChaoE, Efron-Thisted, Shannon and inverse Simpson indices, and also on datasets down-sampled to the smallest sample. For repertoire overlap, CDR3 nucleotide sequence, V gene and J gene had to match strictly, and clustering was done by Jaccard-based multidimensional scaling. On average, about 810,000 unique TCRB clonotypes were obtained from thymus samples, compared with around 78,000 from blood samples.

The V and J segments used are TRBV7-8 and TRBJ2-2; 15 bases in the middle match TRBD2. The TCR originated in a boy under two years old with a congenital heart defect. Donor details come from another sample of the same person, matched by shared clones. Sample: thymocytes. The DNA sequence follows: TGTGCCAGCAGCTCCGGACTAGCGGGAGGGCTGAACACCGGGGAGCTGTTTTTT. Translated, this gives CASSSGLAGGLNTGELFF.